These T cell receptor beta chains were read from a single sample in a study of identical twins. TCRdb re-derived calls from the 5' RACE reads in MiXCR, one entry per CDR3 protein. The sample lists 200,000 to 250,000 distinct CDR3 sequences, about an eighth occurring once. These data were also reused for a study on yellow fever vaccine responses in identical twins.

Material: memory (CD45RO+) T cells sorted from blood. These receptors were obtained from a woman between 18 and 29 years old in good health. Each CDR3 is given with its conserved first and last residue. The D gene is left open where the match is weak. Where a row states a size, it is once, few, many or the class of an expanded clone; other rows omit it.

J gene: TRBJ1-6
V gene: TRBV6-1
D gene: -
clone size: -
CDR3 protein: CASSARADSPLHF
CDR3 DNA: TGTGCCAGCAGCGCCAGGGCAGATTCACCCCTCCACTTT

J gene: TRBJ2-7
V gene: TRBV4-3
D gene: -
clone size: few
CDR3 protein: CASSQDRGTAYEQYF
CDR3 DNA: TGCGCCAGCAGCCAAGATAGAGGGACGGCTTACGAGCAGTACTTC

J gene: TRBJ2-7
V gene: TRBV10-3
D gene: TRBD2
clone size: -
CDR3 protein: CAISEGLAGSYEQYF
CDR3 DNA: TGTGCCATCAGTGAGGGACTAGCGGGCTCCTACGAGCAGTACTTC

J gene: TRBJ1-1
V gene: TRBV7-6
D gene: -
clone size: -
CDR3 protein: CASSPGDVYTEAFF
CDR3 DNA: TGTGCCAGCAGTCCGGGGGACGTATATACTGAAGCTTTCTTT

J gene: TRBJ2-7
V gene: TRBV18
D gene: -
clone size: -
CDR3 protein: CASSPQLATLSYEQYF
CDR3 DNA: TGTGCCAGCTCACCACAACTAGCCACCCTCTCCTACGAGCAGTACTTC

J gene: TRBJ1-5
V gene: TRBV24-1
D gene: TRBD1
clone size: many
CDR3 protein: CATSDPRTGGDQPQHF
CDR3 DNA: TGTGCCACCAGTGATCCACGGACAGGGGGGGATCAGCCCCAGCATTTT

J gene: TRBJ1-1
V gene: TRBV2
D gene: -
clone size: few
CDR3 protein: CASTTSPEGTEAFF
CDR3 DNA: TGTGCCAGCACCACCAGCCCCGAGGGGACTGAAGCTTTCTTT

J gene: TRBJ2-7
V gene: TRBV7-9
D gene: TRBD1
clone size: few
CDR3 protein: CASSSRFATGGKYEQYF
CDR3 DNA: TGTGCCAGCAGCTCCCGCTTCGCGACAGGGGGTAAATACGAGCAGTACTTC

J gene: TRBJ2-1
V gene: TRBV28
D gene: TRBD2
clone size: -
CDR3 protein: CASSSPGLAGGPSEQFF
CDR3 DNA: TGTGCCAGCAGTAGCCCTGGACTAGCGGGAGGGCCGAGTGAGCAGTTCTTC

J gene: TRBJ2-1
V gene: TRBV5-1
D gene: -
clone size: many
CDR3 protein: CASSLQGNGYNEQFF
CDR3 DNA: TGCGCCAGCAGCTTGCAGGGTAACGGGTACAATGAGCAGTTCTTC

J gene: TRBJ2-1
V gene: TRBV5-1
D gene: -
clone size: -
CDR3 protein: CASREPLGEQFF
CDR3 DNA: TGCGCCAGCAGAGAGCCCCTCGGGGAGCAGTTCTTC

J gene: TRBJ2-1
V gene: TRBV14
D gene: -
clone size: -
CDR3 protein: CASSQYNSYNEQFF
CDR3 DNA: TGTGCCAGCAGCCAGTATAACAGCTACAATGAGCAGTTCTTC

J gene: TRBJ1-4
V gene: TRBV7-2
D gene: TRBD1
clone size: many
CDR3 protein: CASSLGAGGEKLFF
CDR3 DNA: TGTGCCAGCAGCTTAGGGGCAGGGGGGGAAAAACTGTTTTTT

J gene: TRBJ2-1
V gene: TRBV28
D gene: TRBD1
clone size: few
CDR3 protein: CASRSGQGLYNEQFF
CDR3 DNA: TGTGCCAGCAGATCCGGACAGGGTCTTTACAATGAGCAGTTCTTC

J gene: TRBJ2-2
V gene: TRBV12-3/TRBV12-4
D gene: TRBD1
clone size: -
CDR3 protein: CASRGTGRSGELFF
CDR3 DNA: TGTGCCAGCAGAGGGACAGGCCGGTCCGGGGAGCTGTTTTTT

J gene: TRBJ2-7
V gene: TRBV7-2
D gene: -
clone size: -
CDR3 protein: CASSPGTYEQYF
CDR3 DNA: TGTGCCAGCAGCCCGGGGACCTACGAGCAGTACTTC

J gene: TRBJ2-7
V gene: TRBV6-5
D gene: -
clone size: -
CDR3 protein: CASSLNLDRPGEQYF
CDR3 DNA: TGTGCCAGCAGTTTAAACCTCGACAGGCCGGGGGAGCAGTACTTC

J gene: TRBJ2-1
V gene: TRBV3-1
D gene: -
clone size: -
CDR3 protein: CASSQWVRGLSESVAGNYNEQFF
CDR3 DNA: TGTGCCAGCAGCCAGTGGGTGCGGGGGCTAAGTGAAAGCGTGGCGGGAAATTACAATGAGCAGTTCTTC

J gene: TRBJ2-5
V gene: TRBV7-2
D gene: -
clone size: -
CDR3 protein: CASSPQGVVETQYF
CDR3 DNA: TGTGCCAGCAGTCCCCAGGGTGTGGTCGAGACCCAGTACTTC

J gene: TRBJ2-3
V gene: TRBV7-9
D gene: -
clone size: -
CDR3 protein: CASSWSRQDTQYF
CDR3 DNA: TGTGCCAGCAGCTGGAGCCGTCAAGATACGCAGTATTTT

J gene: TRBJ2-1
V gene: TRBV2
D gene: TRBD1
clone size: -
CDR3 protein: CASSIKDRGNEQFF
CDR3 DNA: TGTGCCAGCAGCATTAAAGACAGGGGCAATGAGCAGTTCTTC

J gene: TRBJ2-7
V gene: TRBV30
D gene: -
clone size: few
CDR3 protein: CAWTDVYEQYF
CDR3 DNA: TGTGCCTGGACAGACGTCTACGAGCAGTACTTC

J gene: TRBJ2-4
V gene: TRBV5-1
D gene: -
clone size: few
CDR3 protein: CASSTGSIADIQYF
CDR3 DNA: TGCGCCAGCAGCACAGGGTCTATCGCGGACATTCAGTACTTC

J gene: TRBJ2-7
V gene: TRBV7-2
D gene: -
clone size: -
CDR3 protein: CASSFRAVGEQYF
CDR3 DNA: TGTGCCAGCAGCTTTAGAGCTGTCGGCGAGCAGTACTTC

J gene: TRBJ2-5
V gene: TRBV20-1
D gene: -
clone size: few
CDR3 protein: CSARDYRGGYETQYF
CDR3 DNA: TGCAGTGCTAGAGATTACAGGGGGGGATACGAGACCCAGTACTTC

J gene: TRBJ1-1
V gene: TRBV29-1
D gene: TRBD1
clone size: few
CDR3 protein: CSVWDRQNTEAFF
CDR3 DNA: TGCAGCGTATGGGACAGGCAAAACACTGAAGCTTTCTTT

J gene: TRBJ2-2
V gene: TRBV7-2
D gene: TRBD2
clone size: few
CDR3 protein: CASSFTATSVNTGELFF
CDR3 DNA: TGTGCCAGCAGCTTTACGGCGACTAGCGTAAACACCGGGGAGCTGTTTTTT

J gene: TRBJ2-1
V gene: TRBV27
D gene: -
clone size: -
CDR3 protein: CASSLGDKAGEQFF
CDR3 DNA: TGTGCCAGCAGTTTAGGGGACAAGGCGGGGGAGCAGTTCTTC

J gene: TRBJ2-7
V gene: TRBV28
D gene: -
clone size: -
CDR3 protein: CASSPPGTVAEQYF
CDR3 DNA: TGTGCCAGCAGCCCCCCAGGGACGGTGGCCGAGCAGTACTTC

J gene: TRBJ1-5
V gene: TRBV10-3
D gene: -
clone size: -
CDR3 protein: CAISESGAGNQPQHF
CDR3 DNA: TGTGCCATCAGTGAGTCGGGGGCCGGCAATCAGCCCCAGCATTTT

J gene: TRBJ2-5
V gene: TRBV28
D gene: TRBD2
clone size: few
CDR3 protein: CASSSSGGARETQYF
CDR3 DNA: TGTGCCAGCAGCTCTAGCGGGGGGGCCCGGGAGACCCAGTACTTC

J gene: TRBJ2-1
V gene: TRBV3-1
D gene: -
clone size: -
CDR3 protein: CASSPRVGGEQFF
CDR3 DNA: TGTGCCAGCAGCCCCCGGGTGGGGGGTGAGCAGTTCTTC

J gene: TRBJ2-3
V gene: TRBV20-1
D gene: -
clone size: -
CDR3 protein: CSAIRVGAGSTDTQYF
CDR3 DNA: TGCAGTGCTATCCGGGTAGGGGCAGGTAGCACAGATACGCAGTATTTT

J gene: TRBJ2-1
V gene: TRBV5-1
D gene: -
clone size: -
CDR3 protein: CASSKGGGPDEQFF
CDR3 DNA: TGCGCCAGCAGCAAGGGGGGGGGCCCCGATGAGCAGTTCTTC

J gene: TRBJ2-7
V gene: TRBV3-1
D gene: -
clone size: -
CDR3 protein: CASSQDLVSSYEQYF
CDR3 DNA: TGTGCCAGCAGCCAAGATCTAGTCAGCTCCTACGAGCAGTACTTC

J gene: TRBJ2-3
V gene: TRBV6-1
D gene: -
clone size: -
CDR3 protein: CASSPRGGGLADTQYF
CDR3 DNA: TGTGCCAGCAGTCCCCGGGGAGGGGGCTTGGCAGATACGCAGTATTTT

J gene: TRBJ2-1
V gene: TRBV7-3
D gene: TRBD1
clone size: -
CDR3 protein: CASSTGGPSYNEQFF
CDR3 DNA: TGTGCCAGCAGCACAGGGGGACCCTCTTACAATGAGCAGTTCTTC

J gene: TRBJ1-2
V gene: TRBV6-5
D gene: -
clone size: many
CDR3 protein: CASSLQAGNYGYTF
CDR3 DNA: TGTGCCAGCAGTCTACAGGCAGGAAACTATGGCTACACCTTC

J gene: TRBJ2-7
V gene: TRBV20-1
D gene: TRBD1
clone size: many
CDR3 protein: CSAEGQGIFYEQYF
CDR3 DNA: TGCAGTGCTGAAGGACAGGGCATATTCTACGAGCAGTACTTC

J gene: TRBJ2-1
V gene: TRBV7-8
D gene: -
clone size: few
CDR3 protein: CASSPSVWRVSYNEQFF
CDR3 DNA: TGTGCCAGCAGCCCCTCGGTATGGCGGGTCTCCTACAATGAGCAGTTCTTC

J gene: TRBJ2-2
V gene: TRBV6-5
D gene: -
clone size: -
CDR3 protein: CASSYSLGNHAGELFF
CDR3 DNA: TGTGCCAGCAGTTACTCGCTCGGGAATCATGCCGGGGAGCTGTTTTTT

J gene: TRBJ2-5
V gene: TRBV7-2
D gene: TRBD2
clone size: -
CDR3 protein: CASSLKTGLAGPETQYF
CDR3 DNA: TGTGCCAGCAGCTTAAAAACAGGGCTAGCGGGCCCAGAGACCCAGTACTTC

J gene: TRBJ2-1
V gene: TRBV2
D gene: -
clone size: many
CDR3 protein: CATGGGNEQFF
CDR3 DNA: TGTGCCACAGGAGGGGGCAATGAGCAGTTCTTC

J gene: TRBJ2-7
V gene: TRBV20-1
D gene: -
clone size: few
CDR3 protein: CSAWSLGGPSYEQYF
CDR3 DNA: TGCAGTGCTTGGAGTTTGGGGGGGCCCTCCTACGAGCAGTACTTC

J gene: TRBJ1-4
V gene: TRBV30
D gene: -
clone size: -
CDR3 protein: CAWSATGYGGEKLFF
CDR3 DNA: TGTGCCTGGAGTGCGACAGGATACGGGGGTGAAAAACTGTTTTTT

J gene: TRBJ2-5
V gene: TRBV2
D gene: -
clone size: once
CDR3 protein: CASSEWRGAGKTQYF
CDR3 DNA: TGTGCCAGCAGTGAATGGCGCGGGGCCGGGAAGACCCAGTACTTC

J gene: TRBJ2-7
V gene: TRBV12-3/TRBV12-4
D gene: -
clone size: few
CDR3 protein: CASSATTGTPTEQYF
CDR3 DNA: TGTGCCAGCAGTGCTACTACCGGGACCCCAACCGAGCAGTACTTC

J gene: TRBJ1-1
V gene: TRBV9
D gene: -
clone size: many
CDR3 protein: CASSRDWEGTEAFF
CDR3 DNA: TGTGCCAGCAGCCGGGACTGGGAGGGGACTGAAGCTTTCTTT

J gene: TRBJ1-5
V gene: TRBV5-1
D gene: -
clone size: few
CDR3 protein: CASSLGSASNQPQHF
CDR3 DNA: TGCGCCAGCAGCTTGGGCTCAGCTTCCAATCAGCCCCAGCATTTT

J gene: TRBJ1-3
V gene: TRBV6-6
D gene: -
clone size: many
CDR3 protein: CASSPGGDTIYF
CDR3 DNA: TGTGCCAGCAGCCCCGGGGGGGACACCATATATTTT

J gene: TRBJ1-5
V gene: TRBV6-2/TRBV6-3
D gene: -
clone size: many
CDR3 protein: CASSPARTDNQPQHF
CDR3 DNA: TGTGCCAGCAGCCCAGCACGGACCGACAATCAGCCCCAGCATTTT

J gene: TRBJ1-1
V gene: TRBV7-8
D gene: TRBD1
clone size: few
CDR3 protein: CASSPKQGQGTEAFF
CDR3 DNA: TGTGCCAGCAGCCCGAAACAGGGGCAGGGCACTGAAGCTTTCTTT

J gene: TRBJ2-5
V gene: TRBV20-1
D gene: TRBD1
clone size: -
CDR3 protein: CSAGPGGQETQYF
CDR3 DNA: TGCAGTGCGGGTCCAGGGGGACAAGAGACCCAGTACTTC